The entry below gives a single TCR beta chain sequence along with its context. The sample comes from a study of blood T cell repertoires in COVID-19. This CDR3 contains 12 residues. Looked up from germline, CDR1 is SEHNR and CDR2 is FQNEAQ (reference sequence). V was cut by 4 bases and J by 6 bases, with 8 bases left in between. This table comes from immunoSEQ multiplex PCR, and its TCRdb copy is limited to in-frame clones, with some not included. The sample gives approximately 190,000 clones, more than 75% of which show up once; around 8% is in the top ten. The chain carries TRBV7-9 and TRBJ2-3; D unresolved. This TCR was recovered from a woman aged 60-75 years with COVID-19, enrolled during active disease. Specimen: peripheral blood. CDR3 in DNA: TGTGCCAGCAGCTCCCAGGTGGATACGCAGTATTTT. As protein: CASSSQVDTQYF.